This T cell receptor (beta chain) comes out of a study of shared clonotypes between healthy human individuals. Across the study: CD8 memory received one plate per donor, CD8 naive two, CD4 memory three and CD4 naive three.

Points on this clone: The antigen is not known.

Partitioning of CD4+ cells yielded a CD45RA+ naive subset and a CD45RA-negative memory subset. Study-wide results and caveats: Naive subsets usually exceeded memory subsets in estimated richness.

Per the original methods: For the immunoSEQ data, sequences were junction-only without quality scores, so filtering differed. Clones were read by immunoSEQ multiplex PCR, and TCRdb kept only the in-frame ones, dropping some. V and J calls and clone size are as listed in that table; D and trimming were resolved from the DNA. The data contain a few hundred thousand clones, 60% to 80% of them seen just once; the ten biggest clones take up around 10%. The CDR3 runs to 17 residues. Trimming took 2 bases from V and 10 from J, leaving 24 bases between them. Germline V lookup: CDR1 SGHNT, CDR2 YENEEA. Sequencing was done on a sample of memory CD4+ T cells sorted from blood. As to subset: CD45RA-negative fraction. This TCR came from a man aged 25 to 40 in good health. This chain uses TRBV11-3 with TRBJ2-1, with D possibly matching TRBD2 (6 bases). This CDR3 reads CASSLSSVGGPRSEQFF. The DNA of the CDR3 is TGTGCCAGCAGCTTATCATCGGTTGGAGGGCCTAGATCCGAGCAGTTCTTC.